This T cell receptor (beta chain) stems from a study of shared clonotypes between healthy human individuals. At the level of the study: Two women and a few men aged 18 to 49 made up the donors. Per-donor plates numbered three CD4 naive, three CD4 memory, two CD8 naive and one CD8 memory.

Study findings and constraints: The four-donor shared clonotypes exceeded non-shared clonotypes in generation probability, with non-shared ones scoring lower.

A remark on this clone: Antigen unknown.

It was CD45RO-negative cells, positively selected for CCR7, that made up naive CD8 cells, with terminally differentiated effector memory CD45RA+ cells excluded. Generated by immunoSEQ multiplex PCR, the TCRdb table keeps only in-frame clones and is missing some. The top ten clones hold 1.2% of a sample with under 2,000,000 clones, about 95% of them seen once. The germline V gene has CDR1 SEHNR and CDR2 FQNEAQ (reference sequence). Between the trimmed V and J ends, which lost 1 base and 2 bases, there was a span of 14 bases. The CDR3 loop spans 16 amino acids. The chain combines TRBV7-9 with TRBJ1-1, with D perhaps TRBD1 (5 bases). Sequencing used naive CD8+ T cells sorted from blood. The sequence was collected from a man between 18 and 35 years old in good health. CDR3: CASSLEPQGINTEAFF. In DNA form, the CDR3 reads TGTGCCAGCAGCTTAGAACCGCAGGGTATTAACACTGAAGCTTTCTTT.